Given below is one T cell receptor beta chain in context. The antigen remains unidentified. The sample comes from a study of graft-versus-host responses after intestinal transplantation. Profiling relied on immunoSEQ multiplex PCR, and the TCRdb table lists in-frame clones only, not all of them. This table holds 25,000 to 35,000 clones, around 83% found once. The CDR3 is 16 amino acids. Unmatched junction bases numbered 4, after V lost 0 bases and J lost 0 bases. Germline lookup yields CDR1 WNHNN and CDR2 SYGVQD (reference sequence). This specimen consisted of unstimulated CD8+ T cells sorted from spleen or lymph node cells, obtained before intestinal transplant. The chain employs TRBV10-1 and TRBJ1-1, with 7 bases fitting TRBD1. The TCR comes from a human donor who received an intestinal transplant. The CDR3 DNA is TGCGCCAGCAGTGAGTCGACGGGGACAGTGAACACTGAAGCTTTCTTT. Its protein product is CASSESTGTVNTEAFF.